Listed here are 30 T cell receptor beta chains from one sample, sequenced in a study of a mutant IDH1 vaccine in newly diagnosed glioma. Some clones are missing from TCRdb's copy, which holds only in-frame ones; the method was immunoSEQ multiplex PCR. The sample holds about 30,000 clones, about 85% seen once. No antigens are known for them. Described time point: week 5, during vaccination. All doses held 300 ug of mutant IDH1 20-mer peptide, with topical imiquimod. Sequencing used peripheral blood mononuclear cells (PBMCs), obtained from a glioma patient whose treatment included an IDH1 peptide vaccine. These receptors all come from a woman aged 40 to 49 with glioma. Some clones in this sample may be carry-over from other donors' samples.

To note about this clone: The sample contains more than one DNA sequence encoding this CDR3. This rearrangement joins TRBV2 to TRBJ2-3; D gene uncertain. The germline V gene encodes CDR1 SNHLY and CDR2 FYNNEI. This CDR3 region has 13 residues. The V end was cut by 6 bases, the J end by 3 bases, with 10 bases between. Written as DNA, the CDR3 is TGTGCCAGCAGCCCCCCGTTTACAGATACGCAGTATTTT. Translated: CASSPPFTDTQYF.

The J gene is TRBJ1-2, the V gene TRBV28; D possibly corresponds to TRBD1 (6 bases). The germline V gene encodes CDR1 MDHEN and CDR2 SYDVKM. Trimming removed 6 bases at V and 7 bases at J, with 15 bases between. The CDR3 is made up of 13 amino acids. The CDR3 reads CASSTDRLRGYTF. CDR3 sequence (DNA): TGTGCCAGCAGCACCGACAGGCTCCGTGGCTACACCTTC.

J is TRBJ2-1 and V is TRBV5-6, with D perhaps assigned TRBD1 or TRBD2 (5 bases each). Germline V gene sequence: CDR1 SGHDT, CDR2 YYEEEE. Trimming left V 4 bases short and J 4 bases short, with 12 bases between. This CDR3 is built from 14 residues. The DNA of the CDR3 is TGTGCCAGCAGCCAACCGGGACGTTACAATGAGCAGTTCTTC. As protein: CASSQPGRYNEQFF.

The CDR3 region is CASSKGARQGDTGELFF. CDR3 DNA: TGTGCCAGCAGCAAAGGGGCGCGACAGGGGGACACCGGGGAGCTGTTTTTT. V gene TRBV21-1 combines with J gene TRBJ2-2; the table's D call, TRBD1, was not checked against the DNA. TRBV21-1 is a recognized pseudogene. The CDR3 sequence is 17 residues long.

There are a few counts of this clone. The rearrangement uses TRBV28 and TRBJ1-5; the match to TRBD1 covers 9 bases. CDR1 MDHEN and CDR2 SYDVKM come from the germline V gene. V shed 3 bases and J 5 bases; nucleotides not matched to a gene: 2. CDR3 length: 14 amino acids. CDR3 coding DNA: TGTGCCAGCAGTTTCTGGGACAGGGATCAGCCCCAGCATTTT. This translates into CASSFWDRDQPQHF.

The J gene is TRBJ2-7, the V gene TRBV2; 7 bases align to TRBD2. The germline V gene has CDR1 SNHLY and CDR2 FYNNEI. V gave up 2 bases and J gave up 3 bases; unmatched junction bases: 7. This CDR3 spans 15 amino acids. The CDR3 region is CASSEFGGEGYEQYF. Written as DNA, the CDR3 is TGTGCCAGCAGTGAATTTGGGGGGGAAGGCTACGAGCAGTACTTC.

The rearrangement uses TRBV5-1 and TRBJ2-3, with a weak D call TRBD1 (6 bases). Per the germline V gene, CDR1 is SGHRS and CDR2 is YFSETQ. The CDR3 contains 15 residues. Trimming left V 3 bases short and J 5 bases short, with 16 bases between. CDR3 bases: TGCGCCAGCAGCTGGACCCAGGGGCCAAGAGATACGCAGTATTTT. This encodes CASSWTQGPRDTQYF.

The V call is TRBV7-2, the J call TRBJ2-7; 8 positions agree with TRBD1. The CDR3 has 16 amino acids. The germline CDR1 and CDR2 sequences are SGHTA and FQGNSA. The J segment lost 5 bases and the V segment lost 5 bases, leaving 14 bases of the junction unmatched. For the CDR3, the DNA is TGTGCCAGCAGCCTCGTGTCGGGACAGGCCCCCGACGAGCAGTACTTC. It translates to CASSLVSGQAPDEQYF.

The V call is TRBV14, the J call TRBJ1-4, with unresolved D. CDR1 and CDR2 from the germline V gene are SGHDN and FVKESK. Trimming shortened V by 6 bases and J by 0 bases, and 11 bases separated the two germline ends. This CDR3 is 15 amino acids long. The CDR3 sequence: CASSRGPATNEKLFF. In DNA form, the CDR3 reads TGTGCCAGCAGTCGTGGCCCCGCAACTAATGAAAAACTGTTTTTT.

The chain has TRBV27 and TRBJ2-6; D is unclear. The germline CDR1 and CDR2 sequences are MNHEY and SMNVEV (reference sequence). CDR3 size: 15 residues. V was cut by 5 bases and J by 0 bases, with 8 bases left in between. CDR3 loop: CASSGVISGANVLTF. DNA of the CDR3: TGTGCCAGCAGTGGAGTGATCTCTGGGGCCAACGTCCTGACTTTC. Filled out from reference TRBV27 and TRBJ2-6, the complete variable domain reads EAQVTQNPRYLITVTGKKLTVTCSQNMNHEYMSWYRQDPGLGLRQIYYSMNVEVTDKGDVPEGYKVSRKEKRNFPLILESPSPNQTSLYFCASSGVISGANVLTFGAGSRLTVL.

The chain couples TRBV5-6 to TRBJ1-2; D is uncertain. V was trimmed by 6 bases and J by 4 bases, leaving 13 bases between them. Germline-derived CDR1 and CDR2 are SGHDT and YYEEEE. The CDR3 has 13 amino acids. This CDR3 reads CASNQGRIYGYTF. The DNA of the CDR3 is TGTGCCAGCAACCAAGGGAGGATCTATGGCTACACCTTC.

There are a few counts of this clone. The chain employs TRBV28 and TRBJ1-1; D ambiguous. The CDR3 length is 14 residues. The V gene's germline CDR1 is MDHEN and CDR2 SYDVKM. Deletions cut 4 bases from V and 7 bases from J, with 16 bases between. The CDR3 nucleotides read TGTGCCAGCAGTTCAGGAGAAATCTACTTTGAAGCTTTCTTT. This gives the protein CASSSGEIYFEAFF.

The V call is TRBV6-6, the J call TRBJ2-7, with D tentatively TRBD1 (5 bases). V gave up 6 bases and J gave up 2 bases, with 8 bases separating them. From germline, CDR1 is MNHNY and CDR2 SVGAGI (reference sequence). The CDR3 contains 12 residues. CDR3 DNA: TGTGCCAGCAGCGTGGACACCTACGAGCAGTACTTC. Translated, it gives CASSVDTYEQYF.

The gene calls are TRBV5-5 and TRBJ1-6; D ambiguous. Germline CDR1 reads SGHKS; CDR2 reads YYEKEE (reference sequence). The CDR3 is 13 amino acids. The V end lost 1 base, the J end lost 7 bases, and 6 bases lay between the germline ends. CDR3 region: CASSLTDNSPLHF. In nucleotides, the CDR3 is TGTGCCAGCAGCTTGACCGACAATTCACCCCTCCACTTT. The full variable domain, its missing parts supplied by reference TRBV5-5 and TRBJ1-6, is DAGVTQSPTHLIKTRGQQVTLRCSPISGHKSVSWYQQVLGQGPQFIFQYYEKEERGRGNFPDRFSARQFPNYSSELNVNALLLGDSALYLCASSLTDNSPLHFGNGTRLTVT.

This clone came up once. The chain joins TRBV7-2 to TRBJ1-2; 9 bases fit TRBD1. The CDR3 has 15 residues. Germline V gene sequence: CDR1 SGHTA, CDR2 FQGNSA. With 11 bases clipped from V and 8 bases from J, the junction kept 18 bases outside the gene matches. The CDR3 DNA reads as TGTGCCTCAAAATTATGGGACAGGGACGGGGTGGGCTACACCTTC. This translates into CASKLWDRDGVGYTF.

The chain has TRBV28 and TRBJ2-4; a possible D gene is TRBD2 (6 bases). Germline CDR1 and CDR2: MDHEN and SYDVKM. The CDR3 runs to 15 residues. V dropped 8 bases and J dropped 1 base, with 15 bases sitting between them. The CDR3 is CASLGGAEAKNIQYF. As DNA, the CDR3 is TGTGCCAGCTTAGGAGGGGCCGAGGCCAAAAACATTCAGTACTTC.

This clone was counted once. The rearrangement links TRBV7-2 to TRBJ1-2; the D is unclear. V lost 1 base and J 6 bases, leaving 9 bases between the germline ends. Per the germline V gene, CDR1 is SGHTA and CDR2 is FQGNSA. The CDR3 extends over 13 amino acids. This CDR3 reads CASSLVGGDGYTF. The CDR3 nucleotides read TGTGCCAGCAGCTTAGTCGGAGGTGATGGCTACACCTTC.

Here the CDR3 DNA reads TGCAGTGCTCTAGCGGACCATGAGCAGTTCTTC. It encodes CSALADHEQFF. V is TRBV20-1 and J is TRBJ2-1; 7 bases are a match to TRBD2. The CDR3 runs to 11 residues. CDR1 and CDR2 from the germline V gene are DFQATT and SNEGSKA (reference sequence). V shed 5 bases and J 8 bases; nucleotides not matched to a gene: 3.

The count of this clone is one. This chain connects TRBV27 to TRBJ2-2, with D perhaps TRBD1 or TRBD2 (5 bases each). There are 16 residues in the CDR3. Germline V CDR1 and CDR2: MNHEY, SMNVEV (reference sequence). With 1 base removed from V and 5 bases from J, the gap between germline ends came to 14 bases. This CDR3 is CASSLYQGAGTGELFF. Written as DNA, the CDR3 is TGTGCCAGCAGTTTATATCAGGGAGCAGGTACCGGGGAGCTGTTTTTT.

The CDR3: CASSLTGGYEQYF. The CDR3 DNA reads as TGTGCCAGCAGCTTAACAGGGGGCTACGAGCAGTACTTC. The chain has TRBV7-3 and TRBJ2-7, with D tentatively TRBD1 (6 bases). The CDR3 is made up of 13 amino acids. CDR1 SGHTA and CDR2 FQGTGA come from the germline V gene. The V and J ends lost 0 bases and 3 bases respectively, with 6 bases between them.

The rearrangement uses TRBV18 and TRBJ2-7, with D maybe TRBD1 (6 bases). The CDR3 is 15 residues long. The V gene lost 3 bases and the J gene lost 6 bases, with 18 bases spanning the gap. In germline, CDR1 is KGHSH, CDR2 LQKENI. CDR3 sequence reads: CASSPSSGGSGEQYF. For the CDR3, the DNA is TGTGCCAGCTCACCCTCCAGTGGGGGCTCCGGCGAGCAGTACTTC. The variable domain in full, with the rest retrieved from reference TRBV18 and TRBJ2-7, is NAGVMQNPRHLVRRRGQEARLRCSPMKGHSHVYWYRQLPEEGLKFMVYLQKENIIDESGMPKERFSAEFPKEGPSILRIQQVVRGDSAAYFCASSPSSGGSGEQYFGPGTRLTVT.

The chain has TRBV13 and TRBJ2-2, with D uncertain. The CDR3 extends over 15 amino acids. CDR1 is PRHDT, CDR2 FYEKMQ, per germline (reference sequence). V dropped 5 bases and J dropped 0 bases, with 10 bases sitting between them. The CDR3 here is CASSPWATNTGELFF. CDR3 nucleotides: TGTGCCAGCAGCCCGTGGGCCACGAACACCGGGGAGCTGTTTTTT.

The V gene is TRBV27, the J gene TRBJ2-7; D call uncertain. CDR3 length equals 13 residues. V lost 4 bases and J 3 bases, leaving 10 bases between the germline ends. CDR1 and CDR2 from the germline V gene are MNHEY and SMNVEV (reference sequence). The CDR3 sequence is CASSSGPNYEQYF. DNA of the CDR3: TGTGCCAGCAGTTCGGGTCCTAACTACGAGCAGTACTTC.

This rearrangement joins TRBV6-5 to TRBJ1-2, with unresolved D. V lost 2 bases, J lost 6 bases, and 10 bases lay in between. CDR3 length equals 13 residues. CDR1 and CDR2 (germline): MNHEY, SVGAGI. The CDR3, as DNA: TGTGCCAGCAGTTACGAGCGTGTGCATGGCTACACCTTC. Translation gives CASSYERVHGYTF.

V and J are TRBV7-3 and TRBJ2-3; possible D gene TRBD2, 5 bases. The V gene's germline CDR1 is SGHTA and CDR2 FQGTGA. Trimming took off 5 bases at V and 6 bases at J, with 12 bases between the two ends. The CDR3 totals 13 residues. CDR3: CASSATGLDTQYF. The CDR3 nucleotides are TGTGCCAGCAGCGCCACGGGGTTGGATACGCAGTATTTT.

The CDR3 DNA sequence: TGCGCCAGCAGCTTGTATTCTGGAAACACCATATATTTT. Amino acid sequence: CASSLYSGNTIYF. The chain couples TRBV5-1 to TRBJ1-3; D not certain. The germline V gene has CDR1 SGHRS and CDR2 YFSETQ. Trimming took 1 base from V and 1 from J, leaving 3 bases between them. The CDR3 loop spans 13 amino acids.

The chain joins TRBV4-3 to TRBJ2-7; weak D call: TRBD2 (6 bases). V lost 1 base and J lost 9, with 10 bases in between. CDR3 length equals 12 residues. The germline V gene encodes CDR1 LGHNA and CDR2 YSLEER. The CDR3 region has the DNA TGCGCCAGCAGCCAAGGCCGGGGAGGGCAGTACTTC. Translated: CASSQGRGGQYF.

This chain joins TRBV9 and TRBJ2-1, with 9 bases matching TRBD2. From germline, CDR1 is SGDLS and CDR2 YYNGEE. CDR3 length equals 18 residues. V lost 0 bases and J lost 3; bases outside the gene matches: 10. The DNA of the CDR3 is TGTGCCAGCAGCGTAGGTACTAGCGGGCGACCCTTCTACAATGAGCAGTTCTTC. Protein product: CASSVGTSGRPFYNEQFF.

This clone appeared a single time. V and J are TRBV28 and TRBJ2-2, with a weak D call TRBD2 (6 bases). Between the trimmed V and J ends, which lost 3 bases and 5 bases, there was a span of 31 bases. The CDR3 is 21 residues long. Germline V gives CDR1 MDHEN, CDR2 SYDVKM. This chain's CDR3 is CASSFDVIWGLPRDVTGELFF. The CDR3 DNA sequence: TGTGCCAGCAGTTTTGATGTAATCTGGGGACTTCCCAGGGACGTTACCGGGGAGCTGTTTTTT.

The rearrangement links TRBV5-6 to TRBJ2-5; D unresolved. The J call may be in error: the DNA end matches TRBJ2-7 better. CDR1 and CDR2 from the germline V gene are SGHDT and YYEEEE. The CDR3 has 12 amino acids. The CDR3 sequence: CASSLTQNEQYF. CDR3 in DNA: TGTGCCAGCAGCTTAACCCAGAACGAGCAGTACTTC.